The 12 T cell receptor beta chains presented below share a single source sample, sequenced in a study of shared clonotypes between healthy human individuals. Generated by immunoSEQ multiplex PCR, the TCRdb table keeps only in-frame clones and is missing some. Counted here are some 2,500,000 clones, 92% occurring once; the ten biggest clones make up 0.3% to 0.45%. The specimen was naive CD4+ T cells from PBMCs. Subset given: CD45RA+ positively selected. Every receptor here comes from a man aged 18 to 29 in good health. Some clones in this sample may be carry-over from other donors' samples.

The chain carries TRBV28 and TRBJ1-2, with 7 bases fitting TRBD1. The CDR3 is made up of 18 amino acids. Trimming removed 4 bases from V and 8 bases from J; junction bases left unmatched: 22. Germline CDR1 MDHEN, CDR2 SYDVKM. CDR3 nucleotide sequence: TGTGCCAGCAGTTCGCCCACGTCCGCCTCGACAGGGTTTTGGGGCTACACCTTC. This codes for CASSSPTSASTGFWGYTF.

This rearrangement joins TRBV4-1 to TRBJ2-6, with TRBD1 matching 9 bases. Germline V CDR1 and CDR2: MGHRA, YSYEKL. This CDR3 comprises 17 residues. J gave up 1 base and V 5 bases, and 6 bases lay outside the gene matches. The CDR3 DNA reads TGCGCCAGCAGCAAACAGGGGGCGCCTTCTGGGGCCAACGTCCTGACTTTC. It specifies CASSKQGAPSGANVLTF.

The chain combines TRBV4-1 with TRBJ2-3; D is possibly TRBD2 (6 bases). The CDR3 consists of 16 residues. The V end was cut by 4 bases, the J end by 5 bases, with 19 bases between. Looked up from germline, CDR1 is MGHRA and CDR2 is YSYEKL. CDR3 sequence (DNA): TGCGCCAGCAGCCTCTCCGGGACTCAAGCTGGAGATACGCAGTATTTT. This gives the protein CASSLSGTQAGDTQYF.

The chain joins TRBV18 to TRBJ2-1; 7 positions match TRBD1. Germline CDR1 KGHSH, CDR2 LQKENI. With V trimmed by 0 bases and J by 5 bases, 7 bases remained unmatched. CDR3 length equals 16 residues. For the CDR3, the DNA is TGTGCCAGCTCACCACCCTCGGGACAGCTAAACAATGAGCAGTTCTTC. Encoded protein: CASSPPSGQLNNEQFF.

The chain carries TRBV18 and TRBJ1-3; the D is unclear. V gave up 3 bases and J gave up 0 bases, with 12 bases separating them. CDR3 length equals 16 residues. The germline V gene has CDR1 KGHSH and CDR2 LQKENI. The CDR3 protein is CASSPTEPFSGNTIYF. The DNA of the CDR3 is TGTGCCAGCTCACCCACAGAGCCCTTCTCTGGAAACACCATATATTTT.

V gene TRBV11-2 combines with J gene TRBJ2-6, with D perhaps matching TRBD1 or TRBD2 (6 bases each). V shed 0 bases and J shed 3 bases, with 21 bases lying between them. The CDR3 runs 20 residues. The germline gives CDR1 SGHAT, CDR2 FQNNGV. CDR3 nucleotides: TGTGCCAGCAGCTTAGATCTAAGGGGGGAGTTCTCCTTTGGGGCCAACGTCCTGACTTTC. Translation: CASSLDLRGEFSFGANVLTF.

This clone was detected only once. The J gene is TRBJ2-2, the V gene TRBV1; the table's D gene call, TRBD2, was not cross checked with the DNA. TRBV1 is listed as a pseudogene. The length of the CDR3 is 14 residues. The CDR3 region has the DNA TGCACCAGTTTAGGAGGGAGAGAGGTCGGGGAGCTGTTTTTT. This translates into CTSLGGREVGELFF.

The chain combines TRBV18 with TRBJ1-4, with D perhaps matching TRBD1 (6 bases). V lost 6 bases to trimming and J lost 8 bases, with 16 bases between them. CDR3 length: 14 residues. Germline V gives CDR1 KGHSH, CDR2 LQKENI. DNA for the CDR3: TGTGCCAGCTCCCAAGACAGGTCCAGGGAAAAACTGTTTTTT. Its translation: CASSQDRSREKLFF.

This clone occurred once. Distinct nucleotide sequences in the sample also encode this CDR3. The chain uses TRBV7-2 and TRBJ2-7; D call uncertain. The CDR3 has 13 amino acids. V lost 1 base to trimming and J lost 2 bases, with 6 bases between them. The germline V gene encodes CDR1 SGHTA and CDR2 FQGNSA. This chain's CDR3 is CASSLDLTYEQYF. DNA of the CDR3: TGTGCCAGCAGCTTAGACCTAACCTACGAGCAGTACTTC.

This clone was observed once. This chain links TRBV5-1 with TRBJ2-5; TRBD2 matches at 13 bases. Germline values: CDR1 SGHRS, CDR2 YFSETQ. V gave up 7 bases and J gave up 5 bases; unmatched junction bases: 11. This CDR3 has 16 residues. The CDR3 region has the DNA TGCGCCAGCGTCCAACTAGCGGGAGGGCCGCAGGAGACCCAGTACTTC. It encodes CASVQLAGGPQETQYF.

On this clone itself: The same CDR3 also results from other DNA sequences found in this sample. The chain links TRBV29-1 to TRBJ2-5; D possibly corresponds to TRBD2 (5 bases). V lost 4 bases to trimming and J lost 5 bases, with 8 bases between them. This CDR3 comprises 11 residues. Germline CDR1 is SQVTM and CDR2 is ANQGSEA. For the CDR3, the DNA is TGCAGCGTTGCGGCGGGTGAGACCCAGTACTTC. The encoded protein is CSVAAGETQYF. Using reference TRBV29-1 and TRBJ2-5 for the parts outside the CDR3, the full variable domain is SAVISQKPSRDICQRGTSLTIQCQVDSQVTMMFWYRQQPGQSLTLIATANQGSEATYESGFVIDKFPISRPNLTFSTLTVSNMSPEDSSIYLCSVAAGETQYFGPGTRLLVL.

The chain employs TRBV27 and TRBJ2-1, with TRBD2 matching 14 bases. Germline V gene lookup returns CDR1 MNHEY and CDR2 SMNVEV (reference sequence). V was pared by 4 bases and J by 15 bases, with 8 bases of the junction left unmatched. There are 14 residues in the CDR3. Here the CDR3 DNA reads TGTGCCAGCAGTTCTCGACTAGCGGGAGGGCCCTCGTTCTTC. Its translation is CASSSRLAGGPSFF.